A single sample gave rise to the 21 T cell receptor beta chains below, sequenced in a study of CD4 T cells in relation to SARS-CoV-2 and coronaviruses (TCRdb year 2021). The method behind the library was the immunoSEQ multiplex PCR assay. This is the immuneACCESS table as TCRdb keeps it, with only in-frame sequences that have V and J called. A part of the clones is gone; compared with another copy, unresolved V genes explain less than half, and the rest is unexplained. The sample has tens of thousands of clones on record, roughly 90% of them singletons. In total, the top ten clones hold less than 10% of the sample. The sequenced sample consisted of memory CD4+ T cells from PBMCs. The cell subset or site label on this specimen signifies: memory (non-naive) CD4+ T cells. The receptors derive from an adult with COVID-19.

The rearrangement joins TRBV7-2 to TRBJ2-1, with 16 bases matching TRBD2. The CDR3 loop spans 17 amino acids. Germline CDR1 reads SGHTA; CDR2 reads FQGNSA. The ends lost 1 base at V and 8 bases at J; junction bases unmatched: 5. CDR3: CASSLVGTSGGAYEQFF. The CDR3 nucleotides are TGTGCCAGCAGCTTAGTAGGGACTAGCGGGGGGGCATATGAGCAGTTCTTC.

The CDR3 DNA reads TGTGCCAGCAGTCTTGGAGACAGCAACTATGGCTACACCTTC. Encoded protein: CASSLGDSNYGYTF. This rearrangement joins TRBV6-5 to TRBJ1-2, with D possibly matching TRBD1 (5 bases). Germline V lookup: CDR1 MNHEY, CDR2 SVGAGI. Trimming took 5 bases from V and 2 from J, leaving 12 bases between them. This CDR3 contains 14 residues.

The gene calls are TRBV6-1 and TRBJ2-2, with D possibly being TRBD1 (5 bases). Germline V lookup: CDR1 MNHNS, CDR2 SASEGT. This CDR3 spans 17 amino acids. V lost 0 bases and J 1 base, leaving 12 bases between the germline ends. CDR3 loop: CASSEAGRGMNTGELFF. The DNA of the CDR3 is TGTGCCAGCAGTGAAGCTGGAAGGGGAATGAACACCGGGGAGCTGTTTTTT.

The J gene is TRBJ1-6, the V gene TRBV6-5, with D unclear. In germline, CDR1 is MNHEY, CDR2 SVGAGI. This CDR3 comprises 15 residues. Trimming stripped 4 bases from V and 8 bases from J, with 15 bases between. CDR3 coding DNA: TGTGCCAGCAGTTCCCCCGGGGTAGTAGATTCACCCCTCCACTTT. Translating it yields CASSSPGVVDSPLHF.

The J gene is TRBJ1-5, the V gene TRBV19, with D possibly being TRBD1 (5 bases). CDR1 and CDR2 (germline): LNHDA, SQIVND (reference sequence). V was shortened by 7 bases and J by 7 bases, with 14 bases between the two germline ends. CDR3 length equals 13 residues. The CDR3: CASKGGGIQPQHF. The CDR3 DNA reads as TGTGCCAGTAAGGGCGGGGGGATCCAGCCCCAGCATTTT.

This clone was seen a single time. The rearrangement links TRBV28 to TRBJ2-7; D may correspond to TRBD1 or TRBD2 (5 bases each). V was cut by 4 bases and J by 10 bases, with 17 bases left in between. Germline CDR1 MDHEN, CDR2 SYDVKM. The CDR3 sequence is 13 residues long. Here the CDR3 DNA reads TGTGCCAGCAGTTCCACCGGGACGGTTACTCAGTACTTC. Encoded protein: CASSSTGTVTQYF.

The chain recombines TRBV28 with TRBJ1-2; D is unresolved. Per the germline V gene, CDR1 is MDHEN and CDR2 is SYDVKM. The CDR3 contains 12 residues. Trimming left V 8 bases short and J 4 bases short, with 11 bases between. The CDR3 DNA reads TGTGCCAGCCTTAGGCAGCCCTATGGCTACACCTTC. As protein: CASLRQPYGYTF.

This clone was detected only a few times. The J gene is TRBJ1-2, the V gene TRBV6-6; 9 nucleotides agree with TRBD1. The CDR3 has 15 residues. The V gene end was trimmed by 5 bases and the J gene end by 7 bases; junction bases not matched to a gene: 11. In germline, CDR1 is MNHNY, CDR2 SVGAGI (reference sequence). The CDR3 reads CASSPRTGALLGYTF. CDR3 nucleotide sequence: TGTGCCAGCAGTCCCCGGACAGGGGCCCTTCTTGGCTACACCTTC.

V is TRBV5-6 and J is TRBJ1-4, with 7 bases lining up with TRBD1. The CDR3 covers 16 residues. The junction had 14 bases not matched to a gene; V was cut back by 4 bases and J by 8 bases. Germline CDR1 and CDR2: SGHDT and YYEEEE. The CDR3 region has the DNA TGTGCCAGCAGCCCGCGTGGACCAGGGGGGTTAGAAAAACTGTTTTTT. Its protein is CASSPRGPGGLEKLFF.

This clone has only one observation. This CDR3 is CASSQAPGLYEQYF. The CDR3, as DNA: TGTGCCAGCAGCCAAGCTCCAGGGCTCTACGAGCAGTACTTC. The chain has TRBV3-1 (or the pseudogene TRBV3-2) and TRBJ2-7, with D possibly being TRBD1 (5 bases). Germline values: CDR1 LGHDT, CDR2 YNNKEL (reference sequence). The CDR3 extends over 14 amino acids. Trimming shortened V by 1 base and J by 3 bases, and 10 bases separated the two germline ends.

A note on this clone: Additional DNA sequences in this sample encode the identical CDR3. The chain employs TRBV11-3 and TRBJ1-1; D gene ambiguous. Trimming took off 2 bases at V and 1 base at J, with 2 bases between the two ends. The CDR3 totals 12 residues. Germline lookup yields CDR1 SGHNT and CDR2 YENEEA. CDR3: CASSLQNTEAFF. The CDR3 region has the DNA TGTGCCAGCAGCTTACAGAACACTGAAGCTTTCTTT.

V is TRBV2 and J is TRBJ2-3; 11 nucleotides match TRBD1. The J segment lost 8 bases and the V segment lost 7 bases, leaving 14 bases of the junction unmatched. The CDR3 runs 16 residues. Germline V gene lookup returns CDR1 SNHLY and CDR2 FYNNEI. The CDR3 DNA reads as TGTGCCAGCACCCGTCCGAGTGGACAGGGGGCTGGTACGCAGTATTTT. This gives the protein CASTRPSGQGAGTQYF. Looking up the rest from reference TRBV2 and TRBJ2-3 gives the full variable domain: EPEVTQTPSHQVTQMGQEVILRCVPISNHLYFYWYRQILGQKVEFLVSFYNNEISEKSEIFDDQFSVERPDGSNFTLKIRSTKLEDSAMYFCASTRPSGQGAGTQYFGPGTRLTVL.

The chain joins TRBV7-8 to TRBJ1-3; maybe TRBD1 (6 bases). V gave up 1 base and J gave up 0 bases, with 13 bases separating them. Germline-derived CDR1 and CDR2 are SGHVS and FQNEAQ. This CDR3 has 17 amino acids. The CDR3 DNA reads TGTGCCAGCAGCTTAGGTACAAAGACAGGCTCTGGAAACACCATATATTTT. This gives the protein CASSLGTKTGSGNTIYF.

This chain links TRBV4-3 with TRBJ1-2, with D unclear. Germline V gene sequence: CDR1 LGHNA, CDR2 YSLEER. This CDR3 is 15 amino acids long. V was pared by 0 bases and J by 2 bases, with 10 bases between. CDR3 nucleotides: TGCGCCAGCAGCCAAGAGGCGGGCTCCAACTATGGCTACACCTTC. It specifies CASSQEAGSNYGYTF.

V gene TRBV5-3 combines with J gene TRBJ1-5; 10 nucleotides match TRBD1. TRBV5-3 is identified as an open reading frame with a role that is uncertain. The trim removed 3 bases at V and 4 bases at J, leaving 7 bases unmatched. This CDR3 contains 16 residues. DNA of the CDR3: TGTGCCAGAAGCTGCGGGACAGGGGAATGGAATCAGCCCCAGCATTTT. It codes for CARSCGTGEWNQPQHF.

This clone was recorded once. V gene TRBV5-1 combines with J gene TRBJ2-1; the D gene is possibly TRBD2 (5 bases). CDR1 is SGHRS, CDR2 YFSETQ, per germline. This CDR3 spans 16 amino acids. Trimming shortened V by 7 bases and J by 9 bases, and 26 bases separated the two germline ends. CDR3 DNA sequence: TGCGCCAGCCTTCCGTCCGGGGTGGCCAAGGGTGGTGAGCAGTTCTTC. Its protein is CASLPSGVAKGGEQFF.

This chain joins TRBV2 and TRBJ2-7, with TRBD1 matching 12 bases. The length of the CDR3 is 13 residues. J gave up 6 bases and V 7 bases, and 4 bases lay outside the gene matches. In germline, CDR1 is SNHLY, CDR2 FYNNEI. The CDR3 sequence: CASNRDRGREQYF. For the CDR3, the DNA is TGTGCCAGCAACAGGGACAGGGGGCGCGAGCAGTACTTC. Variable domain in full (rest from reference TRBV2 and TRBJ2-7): EPEVTQTPSHQVTQMGQEVILRCVPISNHLYFYWYRQILGQKVEFLVSFYNNEISEKSEIFDDQFSVERPDGSNFTLKIRSTKLEDSAMYFCASNRDRGREQYFGPGTRLTVT.

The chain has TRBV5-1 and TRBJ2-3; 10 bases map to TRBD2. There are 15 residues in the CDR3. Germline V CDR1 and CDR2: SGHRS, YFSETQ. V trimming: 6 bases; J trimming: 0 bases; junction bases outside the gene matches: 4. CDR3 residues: CASNLLAGSTDTQYF. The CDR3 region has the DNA TGCGCCAGCAACTTACTAGCGGGGAGCACAGATACGCAGTATTTT.

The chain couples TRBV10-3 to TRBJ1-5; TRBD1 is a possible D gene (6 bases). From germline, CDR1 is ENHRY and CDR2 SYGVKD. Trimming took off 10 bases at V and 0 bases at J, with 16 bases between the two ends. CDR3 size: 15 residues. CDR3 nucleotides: TGTGCCACAGGGGTGGGGGACGGTAGCAATCAGCCCCAGCATTTT. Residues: CATGVGDGSNQPQHF.

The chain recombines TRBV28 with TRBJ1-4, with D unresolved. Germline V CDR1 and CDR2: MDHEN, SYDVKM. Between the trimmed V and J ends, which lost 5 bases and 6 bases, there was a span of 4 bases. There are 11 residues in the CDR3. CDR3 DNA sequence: TGTGCCAGCAGTCGGTATGAAAAACTGTTTTTT. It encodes CASSRYEKLFF.

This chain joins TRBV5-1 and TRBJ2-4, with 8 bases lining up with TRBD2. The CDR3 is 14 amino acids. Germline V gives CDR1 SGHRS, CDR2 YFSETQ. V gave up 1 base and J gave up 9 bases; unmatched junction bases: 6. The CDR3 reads CASSLHREGAIQYF. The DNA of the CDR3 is TGCGCCAGCAGCTTGCATCGGGAGGGTGCCATTCAGTACTTC.